This T cell receptor beta chain originates from a study of blood T cell repertoires in COVID-19. Study summary: Acute and convalescent COVID-19 specimens originated in the United States, Italy and Spain.

Produced via immunoSEQ multiplex PCR; TCRdb's table is partial and in-frame only. The table has 90,000 to 100,000 clones, 86% seen once. The CDR3 has 13 residues. Germline V gene sequence: CDR1 MNHEY, CDR2 SVGAGI. V lost 8 bases to trimming and J lost 2 bases, with 12 bases between them. The clonotype was recovered from a man of 80 years or more with acute or convalescent COVID-19. The V and J genes are TRBV6-5 and TRBJ2-5; D is possibly TRBD1 (6 bases). The specimen was peripheral blood. This CDR3 reads CASGGQIQETQYF. CDR3 DNA: TGTGCCAGCGGCGGACAGATACAAGAGACCCAGTACTTC.